The rows below give T cell receptor beta chains drawn from one sample of a study of vaccination effects on CD4 cells after COVID-19. Antigens of these TCRs are unknown. The method was immunoSEQ multiplex PCR; TCRdb's version includes in-frame clones alone and lacks a portion of them. The sample has tens of thousands of clones; around 70% are singletons. The sequenced sample was CD4+ T cells from PBMCs cultured with HCoV-229E spike peptides, obtained before COVID-19 vaccination. These TCRs come from a human donor who received a COVID-19 vaccine. The CDR3 runs from the conserved cysteine through the conserved F or W. D genes are given only for firm matches. Not all rows give a size; the values are once, few, many and, for expanded clones, a class.

size: few
J: TRBJ1-2
D: NA
V: TRBV18
CDR3: CASSPTTGRPYTF
DNA: TGTGCCAGCTCACCCACAACCGGAAGGCCATACACCTTC

size: few
J: TRBJ1-1
D: NA
V: TRBV5-1
CDR3: CASSDTSGNTEAFF
DNA: TGCGCCAGCAGCGATACCTCAGGTAACACTGAAGCTTTCTTT

size: NA
J: TRBJ2-1
D: NA
V: TRBV18
CDR3: CASSGPYNEQFF
DNA: TGTGCCAGCTCGGGACCGTACAATGAGCAGTTCTTC

size: NA
J: TRBJ2-1
D: TRBD1
V: TRBV30
CDR3: CAWDPGQGPSKQFF
DNA: TGTGCCTGGGATCCGGGACAGGGGCCCAGCAAGCAGTTCTTC

size: once
J: TRBJ1-1
D: TRBD1
V: TRBV5-6
CDR3: CASSFGQDYFRDTEAFF
DNA: TGTGCCAGCAGCTTTGGACAGGATTATTTCAGAGACACTGAAGCTTTCTTT

size: few
J: TRBJ1-1
D: TRBD1
V: TRBV15
CDR3: CATSKFGTGGRTEAFF
DNA: TGTGCCACCAGCAAGTTTGGGACAGGGGGCAGGACTGAAGCTTTCTTT

size: NA
J: TRBJ2-6
D: TRBD2
V: TRBV24-1
CDR3: CATSDPIGGGAGANVLTF
DNA: TGTGCCACCAGTGACCCAATTGGGGGGGGAGCAGGGGCCAACGTCCTGACTTTC

size: once
J: TRBJ2-3
D: NA
V: TRBV11-2
CDR3: CASSARWGSGTDTQYF
DNA: TGTGCCAGCAGCGCTCGGTGGGGTAGCGGCACAGATACGCAGTATTTT

size: NA
J: TRBJ1-2
D: NA
V: TRBV7-9
CDR3: CASSRRENGYTF
DNA: TGTGCCAGCAGCAGAAGGGAGAATGGCTACACCTTC

size: NA
J: TRBJ2-1
D: NA
V: TRBV11-2
CDR3: CASSLFLPAYNEQFF
DNA: TGTGCCAGCAGCTTGTTCCTTCCCGCCTACAATGAGCAGTTCTTC

size: NA
J: TRBJ2-2
D: TRBD2
V: TRBV9
CDR3: CASSVAGGNTGELFF
DNA: TGTGCCAGCAGCGTAGCGGGGGGAAACACCGGGGAGCTGTTTTTT

size: NA
J: TRBJ1-2
D: NA
V: TRBV7-9
CDR3: CASSLSGGYTF
DNA: TGTGCCAGCAGCTTAAGTGGAGGCTACACCTTC

size: NA
J: TRBJ1-2
D: NA
V: TRBV19
CDR3: CASSPPGGAGYGYTF
DNA: TGTGCCAGTTCTCCGCCGGGGGGCGCAGGCTATGGCTACACCTTC

size: NA
J: TRBJ1-3
D: TRBD1
V: TRBV5-8
CDR3: CASSWDRGLNTIYF
DNA: TGTGCCAGCAGCTGGGACAGGGGATTAAACACCATATATTTT

size: NA
J: TRBJ1-5
D: NA
V: TRBV18
CDR3: CASSRSQNQPQHF
DNA: TGTGCCAGCTCACGCAGTCAAAATCAGCCCCAGCATTTT

size: NA
J: TRBJ2-4
D: TRBD2
V: TRBV3-1/TRBV3-2
CDR3: CASSHSGGAKNIQYF
DNA: TGTGCCAGCAGCCATAGCGGGGGGGCCAAAAACATTCAGTACTTC

size: NA
J: TRBJ2-5
D: TRBD2
V: TRBV5-8
CDR3: CASPTGLAGGPTQETQYF
DNA: TGTGCCAGCCCCACCGGTCTAGCGGGGGGGCCGACCCAAGAGACCCAGTACTTC

size: NA
J: TRBJ2-2
D: NA
V: TRBV28
CDR3: CASSDSRTNTGELFF
DNA: TGTGCCAGCAGTGACAGCAGGACCAACACCGGGGAGCTGTTTTTT

size: NA
J: TRBJ2-5
D: TRBD1
V: TRBV24-1
CDR3: CATSKPGQQETQYF
DNA: TGTGCCACCTCGAAGCCGGGACAGCAAGAGACCCAGTACTTC

size: NA
J: TRBJ2-5
D: TRBD1
V: TRBV19
CDR3: CASGTGGYGETQYF
DNA: TGTGCCAGTGGGACAGGGGGGTATGGAGAGACCCAGTACTTC

size: NA
J: TRBJ2-5
D: TRBD2
V: TRBV7-2
CDR3: CASSLRAGGRETQYF
DNA: TGTGCCAGCAGCCTTCGGGCGGGGGGGAGAGAGACCCAGTACTTC

size: NA
J: TRBJ1-6
D: NA
V: TRBV2
CDR3: CASSDARVGSPLHF
DNA: TGTGCCAGCAGTGATGCCAGGGTGGGTTCACCCCTCCACTTT

size: NA
J: TRBJ1-1
D: NA
V: TRBV5-1
CDR3: CASSLDGGGTNTEAFF
DNA: TGCGCCAGCAGCTTGGATGGAGGGGGGACGAACACTGAAGCTTTCTTT

size: NA
J: TRBJ2-5
D: NA
V: TRBV3-1/TRBV3-2
CDR3: CASNRARETQYF
DNA: TGTGCCAGCAACAGGGCCCGGGAGACCCAGTACTTC

size: NA
J: TRBJ2-5
D: NA
V: TRBV11-2
CDR3: CASSRNPGREKETQYF
DNA: TGTGCCAGCAGCCGAAACCCGGGACGAGAGAAAGAGACCCAGTACTTC